This TCR beta chain was captured in a study of breast tumors, draining lymph nodes, adjacent tissues. Findings and caveats of the study: That most tumor T cells come from lymph nodes remained unproven. Findings are consistent with lymph node origin and intratumoral expansion of most tumor T cells.

TCRdb redid the calling of the multiplex PCR reads with MiXCR, one entry per CDR3 protein. The profile shows under 45,000 distinct CDR3 sequences, about 36% of them singletons. CDR3 length equals 14 residues. CDR1 is MGHRA, CDR2 YSYEKL, per germline. Of note for this clonotype: Its specificity is unknown. This may arise from a read error, as a much more abundant clone is one base away.

The TCR sequence derives from a female donor with breast cancer. Some clones in this sample may be carry-over from other donors' samples. Specimen: breast tumor tissue. The chain couples TRBV4-1 to TRBJ2-1; weak D call: TRBD1 (6 bases). Here the CDR3 reads CASSQATGDNEQSF. The CDR3, as DNA: TGCGCCAGCAGCCAAGCGACAGGAGACAATGAGCAGTCCTTC.